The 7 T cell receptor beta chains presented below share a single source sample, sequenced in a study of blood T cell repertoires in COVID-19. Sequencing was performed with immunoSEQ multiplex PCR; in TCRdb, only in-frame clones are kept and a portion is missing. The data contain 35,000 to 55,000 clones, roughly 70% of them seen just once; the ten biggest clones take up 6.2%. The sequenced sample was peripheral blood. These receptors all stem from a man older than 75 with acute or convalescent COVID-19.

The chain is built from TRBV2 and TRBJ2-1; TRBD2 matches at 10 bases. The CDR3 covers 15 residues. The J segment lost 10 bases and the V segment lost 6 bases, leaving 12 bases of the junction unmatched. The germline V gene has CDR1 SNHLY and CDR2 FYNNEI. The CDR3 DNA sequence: TGTGCCAGCAGGGTACTAGCGGGGTTCGGTAGGGAGCAGTTCTTC. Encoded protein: CASRVLAGFGREQFF. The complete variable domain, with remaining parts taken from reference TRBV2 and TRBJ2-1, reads EPEVTQTPSHQVTQMGQEVILRCVPISNHLYFYWYRQILGQKVEFLVSFYNNEISEKSEIFDDQFSVERPDGSNFTLKIRSTKLEDSAMYFCASRVLAGFGREQFFGPGTRLTVL.

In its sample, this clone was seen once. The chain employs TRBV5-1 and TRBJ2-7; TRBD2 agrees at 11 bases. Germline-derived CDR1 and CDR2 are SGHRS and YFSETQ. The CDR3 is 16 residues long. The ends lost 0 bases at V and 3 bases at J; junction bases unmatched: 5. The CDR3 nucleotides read TGCGCCAGCAGCTTGGATACTAGCGGGGGCCACTACGAGCAGTACTTC. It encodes CASSLDTSGGHYEQYF.

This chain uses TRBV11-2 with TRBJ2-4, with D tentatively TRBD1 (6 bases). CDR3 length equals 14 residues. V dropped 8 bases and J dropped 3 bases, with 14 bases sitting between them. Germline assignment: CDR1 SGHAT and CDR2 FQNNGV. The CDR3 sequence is CASGSLTGKNIQYF. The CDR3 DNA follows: TGTGCCAGCGGGTCGTTGACAGGCAAAAACATTCAGTACTTC.

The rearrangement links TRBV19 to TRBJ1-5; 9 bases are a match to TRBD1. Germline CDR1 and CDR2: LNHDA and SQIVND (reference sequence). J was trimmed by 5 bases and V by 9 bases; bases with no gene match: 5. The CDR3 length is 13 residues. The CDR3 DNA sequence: TGTGCCAGCGGAACAGGGGGCTATCAGCCCCAGCATTTT. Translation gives CASGTGGYQPQHF.

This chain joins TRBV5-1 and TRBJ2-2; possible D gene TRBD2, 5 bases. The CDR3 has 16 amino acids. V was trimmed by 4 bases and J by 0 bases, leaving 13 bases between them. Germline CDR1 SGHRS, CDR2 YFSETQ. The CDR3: CASSAGRSTNTGELFF. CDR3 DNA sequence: TGCGCCAGCAGCGCGGGCAGGAGTACGAACACCGGGGAGCTGTTTTTT.

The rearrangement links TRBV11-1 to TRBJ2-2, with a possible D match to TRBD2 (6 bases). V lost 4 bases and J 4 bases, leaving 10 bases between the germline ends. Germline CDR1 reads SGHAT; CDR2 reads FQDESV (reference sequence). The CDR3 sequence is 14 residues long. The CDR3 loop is CASSWGLRTGELFF. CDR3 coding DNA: TGTGCCAGCAGCTGGGGACTGCGCACCGGGGAGCTGTTTTTT. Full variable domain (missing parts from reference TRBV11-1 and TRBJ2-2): EAEVAQSPRYKITEKSQAVAFWCDPISGHATLYWYRQILGQGPELLVQFQDESVVDDSQLPKDRFSAERLKGVDSTLKIQPAELGDSAMYLCASSWGLRTGELFFGEGSRLTVL.

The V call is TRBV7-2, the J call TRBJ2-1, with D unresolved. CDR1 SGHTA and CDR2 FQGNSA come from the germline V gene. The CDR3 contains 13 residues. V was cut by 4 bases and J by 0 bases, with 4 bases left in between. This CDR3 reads CASSSSSYNEQFF. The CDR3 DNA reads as TGTGCCAGCAGCTCGAGCTCCTACAATGAGCAGTTCTTC.